A single sample is the source of the 2 T cell receptor beta chains below, sequenced in a study of blood T cells in healthy people across ages. A J-beta primer mix and a sample-barcoded 5' primer were used in a second PCR of roughly 6 to 12 cycles. One entry per CDR3 protein results from TCRdb running MiXCR on the 5' RACE reads. The sample has roughly 720,000 distinct CDR3 sequences, 50% to 65% seen once; the top ten hold under 50%. Specimen: blood. These receptors all come from an elderly man in good health.

The V and J genes are TRBV27 and TRBJ2-7; perhaps TRBD2 as D (5 bases). The germline gives CDR1 MNHEY, CDR2 SMNVEV (reference sequence). The V and J ends lost 6 bases and 0 bases respectively, with 18 bases between them. The CDR3 extends over 16 amino acids. CDR3 residues: CASSSDVGLASYEQYF. CDR3 nucleotide sequence: TGTGCCAGCAGCAGCGATGTCGGGCTAGCCTCCTACGAGCAGTACTTC.

This clonotype was counted between two and nine times. The V and J genes are TRBV13 and TRBJ1-2; D gene unclear. The CDR3 has 11 residues. V lost 8 bases and J 3 bases, leaving 7 bases between the germline ends. The germline V gene has CDR1 PRHDT and CDR2 FYEKMQ (reference sequence). CDR3 coding DNA: TGTGCCAGCGGCCGGGACTATGGCTACACCTTC. Its translation: CASGRDYGYTF.